This entry features one TCR beta chain sequence. This sample is part of a study of control samples from healthy donors and cancer patients. Here immunoSEQ multiplex PCR was the method, and the copy in TCRdb shows in-frame clones only, minus some. The sample yields around 180,000 clones, around 90% seen once. Material: blood. The receptor was isolated from a woman aged 40 to 50 in good health.

CDR3 bases: TGCGCCAGCAGCCAAGGGGAAGGTGGGAATGAGCAGTTCTTC. Protein sequence: CASSQGEGGNEQFF. The rearrangement joins TRBV4-1 to TRBJ2-1; unclear D gene. The CDR3 is made up of 14 amino acids. Germline CDR1 reads MGHRA; CDR2 reads YSYEKL. V lost 1 base, J lost 7 bases, and 11 bases lay in between.